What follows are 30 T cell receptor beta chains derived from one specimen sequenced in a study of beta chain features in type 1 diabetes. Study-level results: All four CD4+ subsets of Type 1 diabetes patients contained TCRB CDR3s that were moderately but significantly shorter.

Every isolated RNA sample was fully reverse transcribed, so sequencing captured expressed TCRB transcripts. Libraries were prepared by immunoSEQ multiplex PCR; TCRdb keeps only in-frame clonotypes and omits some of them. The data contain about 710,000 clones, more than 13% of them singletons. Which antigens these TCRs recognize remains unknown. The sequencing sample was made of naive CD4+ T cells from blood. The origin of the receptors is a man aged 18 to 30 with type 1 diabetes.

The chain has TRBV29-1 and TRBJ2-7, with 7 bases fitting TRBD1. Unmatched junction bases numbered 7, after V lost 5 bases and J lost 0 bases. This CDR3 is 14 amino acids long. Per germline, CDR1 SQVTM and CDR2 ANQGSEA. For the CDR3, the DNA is TGCAGCGTTTCCGGGGCAGGGGGCTCCTACGAGCAGTACTTC. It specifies CSVSGAGGSYEQYF.

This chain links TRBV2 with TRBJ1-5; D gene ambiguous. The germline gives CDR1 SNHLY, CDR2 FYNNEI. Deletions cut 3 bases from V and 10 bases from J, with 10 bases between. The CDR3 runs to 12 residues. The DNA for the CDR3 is TGTGCCAGCAGTGATACGGGGTCCCCCCAGCATTTT. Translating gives CASSDTGSPQHF.

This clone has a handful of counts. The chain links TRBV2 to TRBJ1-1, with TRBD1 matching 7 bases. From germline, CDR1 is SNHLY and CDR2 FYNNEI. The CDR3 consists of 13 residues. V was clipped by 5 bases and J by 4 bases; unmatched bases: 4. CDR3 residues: CASSSTGATEAFF. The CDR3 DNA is TGTGCCAGCAGTTCTACAGGGGCCACTGAAGCTTTCTTT.

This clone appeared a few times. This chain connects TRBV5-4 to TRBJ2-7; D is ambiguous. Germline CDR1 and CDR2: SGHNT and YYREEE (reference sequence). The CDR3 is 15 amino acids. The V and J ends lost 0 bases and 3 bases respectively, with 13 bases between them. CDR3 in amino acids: CASSLDLAMGYEQYF. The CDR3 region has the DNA TGTGCCAGCAGCTTGGATCTGGCCATGGGCTACGAGCAGTACTTC.

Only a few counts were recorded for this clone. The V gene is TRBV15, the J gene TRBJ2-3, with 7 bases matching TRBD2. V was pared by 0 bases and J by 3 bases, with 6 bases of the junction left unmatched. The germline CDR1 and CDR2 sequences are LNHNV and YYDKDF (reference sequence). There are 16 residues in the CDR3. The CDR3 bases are TGTGCCACCAGCAGAGATGGAGCGGGATTGACAGATACGCAGTATTTT. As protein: CATSRDGAGLTDTQYF.

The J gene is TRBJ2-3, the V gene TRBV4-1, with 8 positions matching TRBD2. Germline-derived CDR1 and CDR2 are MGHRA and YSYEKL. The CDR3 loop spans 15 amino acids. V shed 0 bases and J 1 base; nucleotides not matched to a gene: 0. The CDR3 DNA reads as TGCGCCAGCAGCCAAGACGGGGGGGGCACAGATACGCAGTATTTT. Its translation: CASSQDGGGTDTQYF.

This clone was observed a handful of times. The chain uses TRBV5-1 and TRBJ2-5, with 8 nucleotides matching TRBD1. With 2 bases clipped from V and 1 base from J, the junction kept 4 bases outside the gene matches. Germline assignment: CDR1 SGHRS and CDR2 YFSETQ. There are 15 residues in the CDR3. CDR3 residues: CASSFQTGAQETQYF. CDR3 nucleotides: TGCGCCAGCAGCTTCCAGACAGGGGCCCAAGAGACCCAGTACTTC.

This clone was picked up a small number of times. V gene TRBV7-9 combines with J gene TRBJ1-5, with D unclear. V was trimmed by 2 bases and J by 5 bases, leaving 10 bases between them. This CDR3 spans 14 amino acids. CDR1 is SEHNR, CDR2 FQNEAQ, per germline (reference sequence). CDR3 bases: TGTGCCAGCAGCTTATTGGGAAGAGATCAGCCCCAGCATTTT. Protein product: CASSLLGRDQPQHF.

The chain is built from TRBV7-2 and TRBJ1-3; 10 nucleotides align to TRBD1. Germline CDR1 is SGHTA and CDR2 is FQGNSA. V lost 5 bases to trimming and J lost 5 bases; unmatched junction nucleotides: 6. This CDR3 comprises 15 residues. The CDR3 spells CASSARQGARNTIYF. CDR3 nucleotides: TGTGCCAGCAGCGCAAGACAGGGGGCTAGAAACACCATATATTTT. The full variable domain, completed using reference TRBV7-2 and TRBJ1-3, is GAGVSQSPSNKVTEKGKDVELRCDPISGHTALYWYRQSLGQGLEFLIYFQGNSAPDKSGLPSDRFSAERTGGSVSTLTIQRTQQEDSAVYLCASSARQGARNTIYFGEGSWLTVV.

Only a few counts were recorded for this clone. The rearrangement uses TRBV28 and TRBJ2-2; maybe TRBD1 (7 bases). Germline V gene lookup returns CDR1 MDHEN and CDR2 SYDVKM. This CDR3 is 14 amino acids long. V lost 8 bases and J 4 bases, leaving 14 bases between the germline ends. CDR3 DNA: TGTGCCAGCCTGGAGGGGGCGGCCACCGGGGAGCTGTTTTTT. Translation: CASLEGAATGELFF.

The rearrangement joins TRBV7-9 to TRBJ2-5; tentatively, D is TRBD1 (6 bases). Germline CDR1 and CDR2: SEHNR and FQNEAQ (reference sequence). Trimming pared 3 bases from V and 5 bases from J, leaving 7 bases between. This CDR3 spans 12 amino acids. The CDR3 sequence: CASSFQGETQYF. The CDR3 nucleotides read TGTGCCAGCAGCTTCCAGGGGGAGACCCAGTACTTC.

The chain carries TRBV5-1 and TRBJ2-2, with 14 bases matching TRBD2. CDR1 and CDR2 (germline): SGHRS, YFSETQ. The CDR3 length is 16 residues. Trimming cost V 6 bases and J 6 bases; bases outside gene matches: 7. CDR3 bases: TGCGCCAGCACCACATCGGGACTAGCGGGAGCCGGGGAGCTGTTTTTT. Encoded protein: CASTTSGLAGAGELFF.

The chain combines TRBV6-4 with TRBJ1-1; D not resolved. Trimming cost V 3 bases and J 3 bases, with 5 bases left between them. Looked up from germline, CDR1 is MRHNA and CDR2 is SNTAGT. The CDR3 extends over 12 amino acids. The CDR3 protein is CASSDGDTEAFF. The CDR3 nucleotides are TGTGCCAGCAGTGATGGTGACACTGAAGCTTTCTTT.

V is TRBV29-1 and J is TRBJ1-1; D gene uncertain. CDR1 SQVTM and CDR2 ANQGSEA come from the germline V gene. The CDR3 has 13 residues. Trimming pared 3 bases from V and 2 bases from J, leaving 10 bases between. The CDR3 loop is CSVEGNPNTEAFF. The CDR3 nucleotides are TGCAGCGTTGAGGGTAATCCAAACACTGAAGCTTTCTTT.

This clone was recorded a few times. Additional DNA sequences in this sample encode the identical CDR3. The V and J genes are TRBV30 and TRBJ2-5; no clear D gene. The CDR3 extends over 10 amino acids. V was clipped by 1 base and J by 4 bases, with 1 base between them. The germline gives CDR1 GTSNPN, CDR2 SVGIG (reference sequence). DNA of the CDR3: TGTGCCTGGAGTGGAGAGACCCAGTACTTC. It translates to CAWSGETQYF. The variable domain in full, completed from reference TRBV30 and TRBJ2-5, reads SQTIHQWPATLVQPVGSPLSLECTVEGTSNPNLYWYRQAAGRGLQLLFYSVGIGQISSEVPQNLSASRPQDRQFILSSKKLLLSDSGFYLCAWSGETQYFGPGTRLLVL.

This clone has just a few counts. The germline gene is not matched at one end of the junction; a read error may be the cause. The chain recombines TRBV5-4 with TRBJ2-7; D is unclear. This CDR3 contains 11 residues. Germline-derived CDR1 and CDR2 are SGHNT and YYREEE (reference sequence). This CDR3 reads CASSILSQKDF. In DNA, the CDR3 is TGTGCCAGCAGCATTCTATCGCAGAAGGACTTC.

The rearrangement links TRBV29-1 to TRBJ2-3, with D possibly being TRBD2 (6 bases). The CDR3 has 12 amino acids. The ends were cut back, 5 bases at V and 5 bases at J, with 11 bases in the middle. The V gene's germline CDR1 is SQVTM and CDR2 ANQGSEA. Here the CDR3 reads CSVSREKDTQYF. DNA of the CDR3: TGCAGCGTTTCCCGGGAGAAAGATACGCAGTATTTT.

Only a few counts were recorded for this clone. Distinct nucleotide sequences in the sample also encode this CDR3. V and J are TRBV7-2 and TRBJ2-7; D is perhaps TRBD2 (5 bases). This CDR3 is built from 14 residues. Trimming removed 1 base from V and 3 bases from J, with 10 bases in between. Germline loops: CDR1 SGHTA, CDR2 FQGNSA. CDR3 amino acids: CASSLVTGNYEQYF. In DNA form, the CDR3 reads TGTGCCAGCAGCTTAGTCACGGGGAACTACGAGCAGTACTTC.

The CDR3 reads CASSFPPGQGHNEQYF. CDR3 bases: TGTGCCAGCAGCTTCCCCCCGGGACAGGGGCACAACGAGCAGTACTTC. V is TRBV7-2 and J is TRBJ2-7; 10 bases are shared with TRBD1. J gave up 5 bases and V 3 bases, and 10 bases lay outside the gene matches. CDR3 length: 16 amino acids. From germline, CDR1 is SGHTA and CDR2 FQGNSA.

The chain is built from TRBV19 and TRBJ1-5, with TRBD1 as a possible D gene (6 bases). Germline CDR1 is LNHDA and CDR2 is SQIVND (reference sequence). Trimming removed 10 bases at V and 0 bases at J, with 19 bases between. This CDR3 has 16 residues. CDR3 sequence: CATERRTDHSNQPQHF. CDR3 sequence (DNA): TGTGCCACCGAGAGGAGGACAGATCATAGCAATCAGCCCCAGCATTTT.

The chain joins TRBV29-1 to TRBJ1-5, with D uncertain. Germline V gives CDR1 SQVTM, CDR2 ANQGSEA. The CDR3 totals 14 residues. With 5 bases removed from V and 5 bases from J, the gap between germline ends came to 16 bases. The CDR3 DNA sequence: TGCAGCGTTCAGGATGGAGGGATGTATCAGCCCCAGCATTTT. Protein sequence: CSVQDGGMYQPQHF.

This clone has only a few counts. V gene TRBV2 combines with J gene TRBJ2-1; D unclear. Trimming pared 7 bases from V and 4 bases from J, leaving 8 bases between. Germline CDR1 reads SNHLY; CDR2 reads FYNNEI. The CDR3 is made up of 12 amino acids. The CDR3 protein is CASKDPYNEQFF. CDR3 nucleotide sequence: TGTGCCAGCAAGGACCCTTACAATGAGCAGTTCTTC.

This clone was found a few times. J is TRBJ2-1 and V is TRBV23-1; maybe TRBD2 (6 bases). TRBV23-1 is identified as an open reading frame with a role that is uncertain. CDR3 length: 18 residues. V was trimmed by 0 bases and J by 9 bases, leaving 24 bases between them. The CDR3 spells CASSQSVQEGIGNCEQFF. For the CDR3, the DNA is TGCGCCAGCAGTCAATCGGTACAGGAGGGGATTGGGAACTGTGAGCAGTTCTTC.

CDR3 amino acids: CASSPRGDAYEQYF. Written as DNA, the CDR3 is TGTGCCAGCAGCCCCCGGGGCGACGCCTACGAGCAGTACTTC. V and J are TRBV7-2 and TRBJ2-7, with D perhaps assigned TRBD1 or TRBD2 (5 bases each). Germline V gives CDR1 SGHTA, CDR2 FQGNSA. The CDR3 is 14 amino acids. Trimming shortened V by 5 bases and J by 2 bases, and 13 bases separated the two germline ends.

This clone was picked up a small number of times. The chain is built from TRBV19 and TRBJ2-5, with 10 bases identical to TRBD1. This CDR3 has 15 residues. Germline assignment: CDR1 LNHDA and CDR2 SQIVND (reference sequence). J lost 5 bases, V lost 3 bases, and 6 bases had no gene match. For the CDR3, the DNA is TGTGCCAGTAGTATCTCGGGACAGGGGATGGAGACCCAGTACTTC. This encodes CASSISGQGMETQYF.

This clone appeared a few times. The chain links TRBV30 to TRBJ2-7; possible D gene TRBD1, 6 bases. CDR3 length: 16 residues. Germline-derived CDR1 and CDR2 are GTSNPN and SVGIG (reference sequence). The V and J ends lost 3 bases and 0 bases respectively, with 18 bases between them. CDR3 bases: TGTGCCTGGAGCTACTTGGGGACAAGCTTCTCCTACGAGCAGTACTTC. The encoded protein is CAWSYLGTSFSYEQYF.

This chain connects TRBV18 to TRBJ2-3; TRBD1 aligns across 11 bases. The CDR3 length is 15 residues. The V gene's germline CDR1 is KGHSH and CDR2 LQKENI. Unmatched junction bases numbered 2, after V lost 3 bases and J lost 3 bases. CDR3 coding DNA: TGTGCCAGCTCACCCGGACAGGGGGCAACAGATACGCAGTATTTT. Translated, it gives CASSPGQGATDTQYF.

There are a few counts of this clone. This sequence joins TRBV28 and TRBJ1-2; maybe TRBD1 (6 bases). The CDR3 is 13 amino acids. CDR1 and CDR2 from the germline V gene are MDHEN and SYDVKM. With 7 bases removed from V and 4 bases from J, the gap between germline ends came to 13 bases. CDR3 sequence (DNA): TGTGCCAGCAAGACAGGCCCCCGCTATGGCTACACCTTC. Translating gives CASKTGPRYGYTF.

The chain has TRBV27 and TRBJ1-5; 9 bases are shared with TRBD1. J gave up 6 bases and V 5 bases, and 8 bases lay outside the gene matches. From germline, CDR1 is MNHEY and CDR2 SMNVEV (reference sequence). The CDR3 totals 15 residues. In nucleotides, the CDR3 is TGTGCCAGCAGTCCCCGCACAGGGGGCACTCAGCCCCAGCATTTT. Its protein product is CASSPRTGGTQPQHF.

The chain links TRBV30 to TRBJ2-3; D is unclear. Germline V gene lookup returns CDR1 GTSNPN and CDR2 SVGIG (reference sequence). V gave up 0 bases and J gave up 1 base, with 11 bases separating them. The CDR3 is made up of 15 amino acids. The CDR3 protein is CAWSVWVQGTDTQYF. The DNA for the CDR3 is TGTGCCTGGAGTGTATGGGTCCAGGGCACAGATACGCAGTATTTT.